This is a list of T cell receptor beta chains from one sample in a study of blood T cell repertoires in COVID-19. The repertoire was sequenced with immunoSEQ multiplex PCR; TCRdb's copy has only in-frame clones and lacks some. This table has roughly 30,000 clones, about 80% appearing once. Input material: peripheral blood. These receptors all come from a man in his 70s with acute or convalescent COVID-19. Both conserved end residues are part of each CDR3. Each record gives: D gene, clone size, J gene, V gene, CDR3 DNA, CDR3 protein. The D gene is left open where the match is weak. Size is stated for part of the rows, as once, few or many counts, or as a class when the clone is expanded.

>TRBD1|few|TRBJ2-1|TRBV6-1
TGTGCCAGCAGTGAACGACAGGGGACTGAGCAGTTCTTC
CASSERQGTEQFF
>TRBD2|once|TRBJ2-5|TRBV11-2
TGTGCCAGCAGCTTTGCCAGCGGGGGGGGGAGAGAGACCCAGTACTTC
CASSFASGGGRETQYF
>TRBD1|-|TRBJ2-5|TRBV28
TGTGCCAGCAGCATCGGGACAGACCAAGAGACCCAGTACTTC
CASSIGTDQETQYF
>-|-|TRBJ2-2|TRBV5-1
TGCGCCACCCAAACGGGAGACAGGGTGTCGGACACCGGGGAGCTGTTTTTT
CATQTGDRVSDTGELFF
>-|-|TRBJ1-4|TRBV6-5
TGTGCCAGCAGTTACGCGGACAGCGCCAATGAAAAACTGTTTTTT
CASSYADSANEKLFF
>-|-|TRBJ2-7|TRBV13
TGTGCCAGCAGCTTGAGAGGGAGTAGGTACGAGCAGTACTTC
CASSLRGSRYEQYF
>TRBD1|-|TRBJ2-4|TRBV28
TGTGCCAGCAGTTCAACATCCCCGGGACAGGGAAGAAACATTCAGTACTTC
CASSSTSPGQGRNIQYF
>-|few|TRBJ2-4|TRBV7-2
TGTGCCAGCAGCTTACCCCTCCCAGCCAAAAACATTCAGTACTTC
CASSLPLPAKNIQYF
>TRBD2|-|TRBJ2-1|TRBV7-2
TGTGCCAGCAGCAAGGGGACTAGCGGGAGAGGTGAGCAGTTCTTC
CASSKGTSGRGEQFF
>TRBD1|once|TRBJ1-2|TRBV28
TGTGCCAGCAGTCCGACGACAGGGGGTTATTATGGCTACACCTTC
CASSPTTGGYYGYTF
>-|-|TRBJ2-3|TRBV7-3
TGTGCCAGCAGCTTAAGGGGGGGCAGCACAGATACGCAGTATTTT
CASSLRGGSTDTQYF
>TRBD2|-|TRBJ2-2|TRBV7-3
TGTGCCAGCAGCTTAGGGACTAGCGGGGCCGCTACCGGGGAGCTGTTTTTT
CASSLGTSGAATGELFF
>TRBD2|-|TRBJ2-3|TRBV11-3
TGTGCCAGCAGCTCCGGGACTAGCGGCACAGATACGCAGTATTTT
CASSSGTSGTDTQYF
>-|once|TRBJ2-7|TRBV14
TGTGCCAGCAGCGCCTCGGGGTACGAGCAGTACTTC
CASSASGYEQYF
>TRBD1|-|TRBJ1-2|TRBV18
TGTGCCAGCTCACCAGGAGGACAGGGGGCATATGGCTACACCTTC
CASSPGGQGAYGYTF
>TRBD2|-|TRBJ2-1|TRBV5-1
TGCGCCAGCAGCTTGGCCCCAGCGGGGGGGAACAATGAGCAGTTCTTC
CASSLAPAGGNNEQFF
>TRBD2|-|TRBJ2-2|TRBV7-9
TGTGCCAGCAGCCGGACCAGCGGGGGGGCGCTTTTTGGTCCCGGGGAGCTGTTTTTT
CASSRTSGGALFGPGELFF